This record looks at one TCR beta chain sequence and its context. CDR1 and CDR2 (germline): MNHEY, SVGAGI. After removal of 6 bases from V and 7 bases from J, the junction contained 8 bases not matched to a gene. CDR3 length: 13 residues. These data are taken from a study of blood T cell repertoires in COVID-19. Original processing methods: Amplifying reference gene primers gave estimates of nucleated cell counts. Some clones are missing from TCRdb's copy, which holds only in-frame ones; the method was immunoSEQ multiplex PCR. The V and J calls and the clone size are those of that table, but D and trimming were determined from the DNA. The data contain around 300,000 clones, 89% of them singletons.

This chain joins TRBV6-5 and TRBJ1-2, with 7 nucleotides matching TRBD1. Material for sequencing was peripheral blood. The source of this sequence is a man between 50 and 59 years old with acute or convalescent COVID-19. The CDR3 loop is CASRPTGFPGYTF. For the CDR3, the DNA is TGTGCCAGCAGACCGACAGGGTTCCCTGGCTACACCTTC.